The 27 T cell receptor beta chains below come from one sample, sequenced in a study of T cell changes during pregnancy in multiple sclerosis. The data were produced by immunoSEQ multiplex PCR, yet TCRdb's version contains in-frame clones alone and is incomplete. The sample shows approximately 59,000 clones, about 90% of them seen only once. The specimen was peripheral blood, collected in the third trimester of pregnancy. The receptors here all came from a female donor in good health, enrolled as a control in a pregnancy study.

This clone occurred once. This chain uses TRBV4-3 with TRBJ2-7, with D maybe TRBD2 (7 bases). The V gene lost 0 bases and the J gene lost 0 bases, with 15 bases spanning the gap. The CDR3 is 17 amino acids. The V gene's germline CDR1 is LGHNA and CDR2 YSLEER. CDR3 region: CASSQDWGGHSSYEQYF. DNA of the CDR3: TGCGCCAGCAGCCAAGATTGGGGGGGGCATAGCTCCTACGAGCAGTACTTC.

The rearrangement links TRBV6-6 to TRBJ1-2; weak D call: TRBD1 (6 bases). CDR3 length: 12 residues. Germline CDR1 MNHNY, CDR2 SVGAGI (reference sequence). The V and J ends lost 7 bases and 6 bases respectively, with 12 bases between them. As DNA, the CDR3 is TGTGCCAGCACTACAGGGCCCCATGGCTACACCTTC. Protein sequence: CASTTGPHGYTF.

This clone was detected only once. The chain employs TRBV19 and TRBJ1-6; D is ambiguous. V lost 5 bases to trimming and J lost 6 bases, with 8 bases between them. The CDR3 extends over 13 amino acids. CDR1 is LNHDA, CDR2 SQIVND, per germline (reference sequence). CDR3 DNA: TGTGCCAGTAGTCCCGGACTTAATTCACCCCTCCACTTT. This codes for CASSPGLNSPLHF.

CDR3: CASRSIGQPNQPQHF. The CDR3 DNA reads TGTGCCAGCAGATCGATAGGACAGCCGAATCAGCCCCAGCATTTT. The V gene is TRBV6-5, the J gene TRBJ1-5; TRBD1 might be the D (6 bases). The germline V gene has CDR1 MNHEY and CDR2 SVGAGI. This CDR3 is 15 amino acids long. V shed 6 bases and J shed 4 bases, with 16 bases lying between them.

This clone was observed a few times. The chain has TRBV4-3 and TRBJ2-6, with D unresolved. From germline, CDR1 is LGHNA and CDR2 YSLEER. The CDR3 sequence is 17 residues long. Trimming shortened V by 2 bases and J by 1 base, and 12 bases separated the two germline ends. This chain's CDR3 is CASSQLTTQSGANVLTF. CDR3 coding DNA: TGCGCCAGCAGCCAACTTACTACCCAATCTGGGGCCAACGTCCTGACTTTC.

V gene TRBV7-3 combines with J gene TRBJ2-1; 7 bases line up with TRBD2. CDR3 length: 16 residues. V lost 6 bases, J lost 2 bases, and 10 bases stayed unmatched. Germline V gene data show CDR1 as SGHTA and CDR2 as FQGTGA. The CDR3 spells CASRFASTSPYNEQFF. The CDR3 region has the DNA TGTGCCAGCAGGTTTGCCTCGACTAGCCCCTACAATGAGCAGTTCTTC.

The rearrangement uses TRBV25-1 and TRBJ1-1; maybe TRBD1 (6 bases). Germline V gives CDR1 MGHDK, CDR2 SYGVNS. This CDR3 region has 11 residues. The V gene lost 6 bases and the J gene lost 9 bases, with 11 bases spanning the gap. CDR3 coding DNA: TGTGCCAGCAGCGAGGGGGTGAAAGCTTTCTTT. The encoded protein is CASSEGVKAFF.

This clone appeared a few times. J is TRBJ1-6 and V is TRBV20-1; unclear D gene. V gave up 6 bases and J gave up 8 bases, with 5 bases separating them. Germline-derived CDR1 and CDR2 are DFQATT and SNEGSKA (reference sequence). This CDR3 has 10 residues. The DNA of the CDR3 is TGCAGTGCAATAGATTCACCCCTCCACTTT. It codes for CSAIDSPLHF.

This sequence joins TRBV18 and TRBJ2-1; D possibly corresponds to TRBD1 (6 bases). Germline V gene lookup returns CDR1 KGHSH and CDR2 LQKENI. V dropped 2 bases and J dropped 0 bases, with 11 bases sitting between them. The CDR3 consists of 16 residues. The DNA of the CDR3 is TGTGCCAGCTCACCAGAAGGGGGAAGCTCCTACAATGAGCAGTTCTTC. This translates into CASSPEGGSSYNEQFF.

The CDR3 protein is CASSFPGKNTEAFF. The CDR3, as DNA: TGTGCCAGCAGCTTCCCAGGGAAGAACACTGAAGCTTTCTTT. The rearrangement links TRBV5-4 to TRBJ1-1, with D perhaps matching TRBD1 (5 bases). Germline CDR1 is SGHNT and CDR2 is YYREEE (reference sequence). The V end lost 2 bases, the J end lost 1 base, and 9 bases lay between the germline ends. CDR3 length equals 14 residues.

CDR3 amino acids: CASSLAGRGPLTDTQYF. As DNA, the CDR3 is TGTGCCAGCAGCTTGGCTGGGCGGGGGCCGCTCACAGATACGCAGTATTTT. The chain combines TRBV5-4 with TRBJ2-3, with D possibly being TRBD2 (7 bases). V dropped 0 bases and J dropped 2 bases, with 16 bases sitting between them. Per germline, CDR1 SGHNT and CDR2 YYREEE (reference sequence). This CDR3 comprises 17 residues. The full variable domain, its missing parts supplied by reference TRBV5-4 and TRBJ2-3, is ETGVTQSPTHLIKTRGQQVTLRCSSQSGHNTVSWYQQALGQGPQFIFQYYREEENGRGNFPPRFSGLQFPNYSSELNVNALELDDSALYLCASSLAGRGPLTDTQYFGPGTRLTVL.

The chain links TRBV4-1 to TRBJ2-5; TRBD2 agrees at 7 bases. CDR3 length: 18 amino acids. Trimming took 0 bases from V and 1 from J; bases not matched to a gene: 11. Looked up from germline, CDR1 is MGHRA and CDR2 is YSYEKL. The CDR3: CASSQDAGRGYRQETQYF. The CDR3 DNA follows: TGCGCCAGCAGCCAAGACGCAGGGCGGGGGTATCGCCAAGAGACCCAGTACTTC.

The rearrangement links TRBV7-2 to TRBJ2-7; 8 bases agree with TRBD1. V shed 3 bases, J shed 9 bases, and the junction held 10 bases outside the gene matches. Germline V gene sequence: CDR1 SGHTA, CDR2 FQGNSA. CDR3 length: 14 residues. CDR3 sequence (DNA): TGTGCCAGCAGCTTGACAGGGGTGAGAGACGCGCAGTACTTC. As protein: CASSLTGVRDAQYF.

The chain links TRBV4-3 to TRBJ1-2, with a tentative D call TRBD1 (6 bases). Trimming cost V 1 base and J 5 bases, with 29 bases left between them. Per germline, CDR1 LGHNA and CDR2 YSLEER. This CDR3 comprises 20 residues. The CDR3, as DNA: TGCGCCAGCAGCCAAGGGGTCACTGGGCAGGGGCCCCGATTCCGTTATGGCTACACCTTC. Amino acid sequence: CASSQGVTGQGPRFRYGYTF.

V gene TRBV19 combines with J gene TRBJ1-6; TRBD1 agrees at 11 bases. V lost 7 bases and J lost 7; bases outside the gene matches: 9. In germline, CDR1 is LNHDA, CDR2 SQIVND (reference sequence). The CDR3 runs to 16 residues. In nucleotides, the CDR3 is TGTGCCAGTACCCAGTTCCGGGACAGGGGGAATTCACCCCTCCACTTT. Translating gives CASTQFRDRGNSPLHF.

The chain uses TRBV6-5 and TRBJ1-1, with unresolved D. Looked up from germline, CDR1 is MNHEY and CDR2 is SVGAGI. V was trimmed by 2 bases and J by 0 bases, leaving 7 bases between them. The CDR3 spans 14 residues. CDR3: CASSYQALNTEAFF. CDR3 sequence (DNA): TGTGCCAGCAGTTACCAGGCATTGAACACTGAAGCTTTCTTT.

This sequence joins TRBV7-3 and TRBJ2-1; 9 positions match TRBD2. This CDR3 has 16 residues. J was trimmed by 4 bases and V by 2 bases; bases with no gene match: 6. The germline gives CDR1 SGHTA, CDR2 FQGTGA. CDR3 protein: CASSLRGGGIYNEQFF. The CDR3 bases are TGTGCCAGCAGCTTACGCGGGGGGGGGATTTACAATGAGCAGTTCTTC. Full variable domain (outside the CDR3, taken from reference TRBV7-3 and TRBJ2-1): GAGVSQTPSNKVTEKGKYVELRCDPISGHTALYWYRQSLGQGPEFLIYFQGTGAADDSGLPNDRFFAVRPEGSVSTLKIQRTERGDSAVYLCASSLRGGGIYNEQFFGPGTRLTVL.

The V call is TRBV5-1, the J call TRBJ2-7, with 7 bases lining up with TRBD1. The CDR3 runs 13 residues. CDR1 is SGHRS and CDR2 is YFSETQ in the germline V gene. V shed 8 bases and J 2 bases; nucleotides not matched to a gene: 7. CDR3 sequence reads: CARDRKPPYEQYF. The CDR3 coding sequence is TGCGCCAGGGACAGGAAACCCCCCTACGAGCAGTACTTC.

The chain is built from TRBV7-8 and TRBJ2-3; tentative D call: TRBD1 (7 bases). CDR3 length: 16 residues. CDR1 and CDR2 (germline): SGHVS, FQNEAQ. V was cut by 5 bases and J by 3 bases, with 18 bases left in between. The chain's CDR3 is CASSPRSQGGTDTQYF. The DNA for the CDR3 is TGTGCCAGCAGCCCCCGAAGTCAGGGGGGAACAGATACGCAGTATTTT.

As regards this clone: A junction boundary mismatches the germline segment, possibly from a read error. The chain uses TRBV19 and TRBJ1-5, with D uncertain. CDR1 and CDR2 (germline): LNHDA, SQIVND (reference sequence). The CDR3 covers 12 residues. CDR3 in amino acids: CASSHSNRPQHF. The CDR3 region has the DNA TGTGCCAGTAGTCATAGCAATCGGCCCCAGCATTTT.

J is TRBJ1-4 and V is TRBV6-5, with D maybe TRBD1 (6 bases). The CDR3 loop spans 14 amino acids. V gave up 6 bases and J gave up 7 bases, with 15 bases separating them. Germline V gene data show CDR1 as MNHEY and CDR2 as SVGAGI. This CDR3 is CASRLQGGGEKLFF. The CDR3 nucleotides are TGTGCCAGCAGGCTACAGGGTGGGGGTGAAAAACTGTTTTTT.

The V gene is TRBV28, the J gene TRBJ1-2, with D unclear. CDR3 size: 14 residues. CDR1 MDHEN and CDR2 SYDVKM come from the germline V gene. Deletions cut 0 bases from V and 8 bases from J, with 13 bases between. CDR3 DNA: TGTGCCAGCAGTTTATGGCATAGGAGTCGAGGCTACACCTTC. Translating it yields CASSLWHRSRGYTF.

The rearrangement joins TRBV6-6 to TRBJ1-2, with TRBD1 identical over 9 bases. CDR3 length: 16 residues. V dropped 6 bases and J dropped 6; count of bases not matched to a gene: 14. Germline CDR1 is MNHNY and CDR2 is SVGAGI (reference sequence). The CDR3 bases are TGTGCCAGCAGCTCACCCGGGACAGGGATTTTCAATGGCTACACCTTC. This sequence encodes CASSSPGTGIFNGYTF.

This chain connects TRBV28 to TRBJ2-7; D unclear. In germline, CDR1 is MDHEN, CDR2 SYDVKM. The CDR3 length is 15 residues. Trimming took off 3 bases at V and 2 bases at J, with 14 bases between the two ends. CDR3 protein: CASSFDVGRTYEQYF. The CDR3 DNA reads as TGTGCCAGCAGTTTTGACGTAGGCAGGACCTACGAGCAGTACTTC.

V and J are TRBV9 and TRBJ1-3; tentatively, D is TRBD1 (5 bases). Between the trimmed V and J ends, which lost 2 bases and 4 bases, there was a span of 13 bases. Germline CDR1 is SGDLS and CDR2 is YYNGEE. This CDR3 spans 15 amino acids. The CDR3 sequence is CASSVQGGSGNTIYF. The DNA of the CDR3 is TGTGCCAGCAGCGTCCAGGGAGGGTCGGGAAACACCATATATTTT.

The chain is built from TRBV5-4 and TRBJ1-5; 7 bases are shared with TRBD1. There are 16 residues in the CDR3. V dropped 1 base and J dropped 4; count of bases not matched to a gene: 8. Germline V gives CDR1 SGHNT, CDR2 YYREEE (reference sequence). The CDR3 nucleotides are TGTGCCAGCAGCTTGTCCGGGACAGCTACAAATCAGCCCCAGCATTTT. It translates to CASSLSGTATNQPQHF.

This clone turned up a few times. The V gene is TRBV7-2, the J gene TRBJ1-5, with TRBD1 as a possible D gene (5 bases). CDR3 length equals 15 residues. Germline V gene lookup returns CDR1 SGHTA and CDR2 FQGNSA. Trimming left V 5 bases short and J 2 bases short, with 13 bases between. The CDR3 is CASSQQEIGNQPQHF. The CDR3 DNA follows: TGTGCCAGCAGCCAACAGGAGATAGGCAATCAGCCCCAGCATTTT.